One sample yielded the 13 T cell receptor beta chains listed below, sequenced in a study of early T cells in non-severe SARS-CoV-2 infection (dated by TCRdb to the early 2020s). Libraries came from 5' RACE. The sample was run on a NextSeq 500. TCRdb reran the public reads through fastp at Q25 and MiXCR, keeping productive beta chains. One record per CDR3 amino acid sequence lists the most common genes and DNA. This sample gives some 38,000 distinct CDR3 sequences in total; just under 4% of them show up just once. The biggest ten clones account for over 8% of the sample. Sequenced: whole blood. Receptors were obtained from an adult who was a healthcare worker with PCR-confirmed SARS-CoV-2 infection or an uninfected control (not recorded which).

At least ten counts were recorded for this clonotype. The rearrangement uses TRBV20-1 and TRBJ1-5; 9 nucleotides match TRBD1. This CDR3 spans 13 amino acids. J was trimmed by 1 base and V by 5 bases; bases with no gene match: 0. CDR1 is DFQATT and CDR2 is SNEGSKA in the germline V gene (reference sequence). The CDR3 protein is CSAGTGSNQPQHF. The DNA for the CDR3 is TGCAGTGCTGGGACAGGGAGCAATCAGCCCCAGCATTTT.

By share, this clonotype counts as medium-sized. The J gene is TRBJ2-4, the V gene TRBV27; a weak D match, TRBD1 (5 bases). The V gene lost 5 bases and the J gene lost 2 bases, with 10 bases spanning the gap. The CDR3 runs to 14 residues. Germline CDR1 reads MNHEY; CDR2 reads SMNVEV (reference sequence). The CDR3 reads CASSGAGTKNIQYF. The CDR3 DNA reads as TGTGCCAGCAGTGGGGCAGGGACCAAAAACATTCAGTACTTC.

The chain couples TRBV5-1 to TRBJ2-1; 9 bases line up with TRBD2. The CDR3 totals 16 residues. V was clipped by 3 bases and J by 9 bases; unmatched bases: 13. The germline V gene encodes CDR1 SGHRS and CDR2 YFSETQ. The CDR3 here is CASSYTGTSSPSEQFF. Here the CDR3 DNA reads TGCGCCAGCAGCTATACCGGGACTAGCAGCCCCAGTGAGCAGTTCTTC.

This chain uses TRBV6-1 with TRBJ2-7; D tentatively fits TRBD1 or TRBD2 (7 bases each). Trimming stripped 5 bases from V and 3 bases from J, with 11 bases between. In germline, CDR1 is MNHNS, CDR2 SASEGT. There are 13 residues in the CDR3. The CDR3 DNA is TGTGCCAGCAGTCAGGGGGGGAACTACGAGCAGTACGTC. It encodes CASSQGGNYEQYV.

This chain connects TRBV6-5 to TRBJ1-4, with D maybe TRBD1 (6 bases). The CDR3 spans 18 residues. Germline CDR1 reads MNHEY; CDR2 reads SVGAGI. V was clipped by 0 bases and J by 7 bases, with 21 bases between them. In nucleotides, the CDR3 is TGTGCCAGCAGTTACTCGAATCCGGGGGCCGCGTCCCGTGAAAAACTGTTTTTT. This translates into CASSYSNPGAASREKLFF.

This clonotype has ten or more counts. This chain joins TRBV20-1 and TRBJ2-5, with 7 bases aligning to TRBD2. Germline CDR1 reads DFQATT; CDR2 reads SNEGSKA (reference sequence). The CDR3 runs 14 residues. V shed 5 bases and J 5 bases; nucleotides not matched to a gene: 11. DNA for the CDR3: TGCAGTGCTGTTTGGGGCGGGAGAGGCGAGACCCAGTACTTC. As protein: CSAVWGGRGETQYF.

This clonotype was observed a handful of times. This chain connects TRBV28 to TRBJ2-5; tentatively, D is TRBD1 (5 bases). The CDR3 runs to 15 residues. From germline, CDR1 is MDHEN and CDR2 SYDVKM. V lost 5 bases to trimming and J lost 2 bases, with 15 bases between them. The CDR3 DNA reads as TGTGCCAGCAGTGCGCAGGGTACCAGACAAGAGACCCAGTACTTC. This encodes CASSAQGTRQETQYF.

This clonotype came up many times. The genes are TRBV4-2 and TRBJ1-2; D uncertain. The CDR3 is 13 residues long. CDR1 and CDR2 from the germline V gene are LGHNA and YNFKEQ. V lost 0 bases and J 7 bases, leaving 9 bases between the germline ends. The CDR3 sequence is CASSQDFSSGYTF. The CDR3 DNA reads TGTGCCAGCAGCCAAGATTTCTCGTCTGGCTACACCTTC.

This clonotype was observed at least ten times. J is TRBJ2-3 and V is TRBV7-2; D perhaps matches TRBD1 (6 bases). The germline V gene has CDR1 SGHTA and CDR2 FQGNSA. The CDR3 spans 14 residues. Trimming left V 5 bases short and J 4 bases short, with 13 bases between. The CDR3 nucleotides are TGTGCCAGCAGCCGTAACAACAGGGCAGATACGCAGTATTTT. Translated: CASSRNNRADTQYF.

This clonotype was seen more than once but under ten times. The J gene is TRBJ2-3, the V gene TRBV28, with TRBD2 matching 8 bases. Trimming removed 7 bases from V and 6 bases from J; junction bases left unmatched: 9. CDR1 is MDHEN and CDR2 is SYDVKM in the germline V gene. CDR3 length: 14 residues. CDR3 sequence: CASTFSGSIDTQYF. In DNA, the CDR3 is TGTGCCAGCACTTTCAGCGGGAGCATCGATACGCAGTATTTT.

This clonotype was observed many times. The J gene is TRBJ2-1, the V gene TRBV6-4; TRBD2 aligns across 10 bases. The V segment lost 0 bases and the J segment 7 bases; nucleotides outside the gene matches: 6. Germline V gene lookup returns CDR1 MRHNA and CDR2 SNTAGT. This CDR3 contains 16 residues. Written as DNA, the CDR3 is TGTGCCAGCAGTGACTCTCCTAGCGGGAGTATGAATGAGCAGTTCTTC. It codes for CASSDSPSGSMNEQFF.

In its sample, this clonotype was seen many times. This CDR3 reads CASSIVGGNTGELFF. The CDR3 DNA reads TGTGCCAGTAGTATAGTTGGGGGTAACACCGGGGAGCTGTTTTTT. The genes are TRBV19 and TRBJ2-2, with D perhaps matching TRBD1 or TRBD2 (5 bases each). From germline, CDR1 is LNHDA and CDR2 SQIVND (reference sequence). CDR3 length: 15 amino acids. V dropped 1 base and J dropped 2 bases, with 8 bases sitting between them. The full variable domain, rest sourced from reference TRBV19 and TRBJ2-2, is DGGITQSPKYLFRKEGQNVTLSCEQNLNHDAMYWYRQDPGQGLRLIYYSQIVNDFQKGDIAEGYSVSREKKESFPLTVTSAQKNPTAFYLCASSIVGGNTGELFFGEGSRLTVL.

This clonotype has just a few counts. V and J are TRBV20-1 and TRBJ2-5, with TRBD1 identical over 8 bases. The V gene's germline CDR1 is DFQATT and CDR2 SNEGSKA (reference sequence). This CDR3 contains 13 residues. The V segment lost 3 bases and the J segment 5 bases; nucleotides outside the gene matches: 5. CDR3 DNA sequence: TGCAGTGCTAGGAGGACAGGGATGGAGACCCAGTACTTC. Protein: CSARRTGMETQYF.